This is a list of T cell receptor beta chains from one sample in a study of cytomegalovirus exposure and HLA in healthy donors. TCRdb's table, derived via immunoSEQ multiplex PCR, lists solely in-frame clones and lacks some. The profile shows roughly 82,000 clones, 65% to 80% of them singletons. Sequencing was carried out using PBMCs. The receptor source for this set is a woman in her forties in good health and CMV-seropositive. Both conserved end residues are part of each CDR3. The D gene is left open where the match is weak. Clone size is stated in some rows and not others, as once, few, many or a class when expanded.

size	D	J	V	CDR3	DNA
.	TRBD1	TRBJ1-2	TRBV4-1	CASSQDSPTGFNYGYTF	TGCGCCAGCAGCCAAGATTCGCCGACAGGGTTTAACTATGGCTACACCTTC
.	TRBD1	TRBJ2-7	TRBV27	CASRTGGSVSYEQYF	TGTGCCAGCAGGACAGGGGGCTCCGTCTCCTACGAGCAGTACTTC
once	TRBD1	TRBJ1-4	TRBV19	CASSILQGNEKLFF	TGTGCCAGTAGTATCCTACAGGGGAATGAAAAACTGTTTTTT
once	.	TRBJ2-1	TRBV7-9	CASTSASYNEQFF	TGTGCCAGCACCTCTGCCAGTTACAATGAGCAGTTCTTC
.	.	TRBJ1-1	TRBV28	CASSPGTWKKNTEAFF	TGTGCCAGCAGTCCGGGGACATGGAAGAAGAACACTGAAGCTTTCTTT
once	.	TRBJ2-7	TRBV6-6	CASSPSRGYEQYF	TGTGCCAGCAGCCCCTCCCGGGGGTACGAGCAGTACTTC
.	.	TRBJ1-1	TRBV19	CASSIRGGEAFF	TGTGCCAGTAGTATCCGCGGGGGTGAAGCTTTCTTT
few	TRBD1	TRBJ1-1	TRBV7-6	CASSPGQGADTEAFF	TGTGCCTCCTCCCCGGGACAGGGGGCCGACACTGAAGCTTTCTTT
.	.	TRBJ1-4	TRBV6-5	CASSYFSGATNEKLFF	TGTGCCAGCAGTTACTTCTCCGGGGCAACTAATGAAAAACTGTTTTTT
.	TRBD2	TRBJ2-1	TRBV30	CAWSVGLGSYNEQFF	TGTGCCTGGAGTGTCGGACTAGGTTCCTACAATGAGCAGTTCTTC
.	.	TRBJ2-3	TRBV30	CAWSEGLTNADTQYF	TGTGCCTGGAGTGAGGGACTGACAAATGCAGATACGCAGTATTTT
.	TRBD1	TRBJ2-7	TRBV11-2	CASSTGTGPYEQYF	TGTGCCAGCAGCACCGGGACAGGGCCCTACGAGCAGTACTTC
.	TRBD1	TRBJ1-2	TRBV19	CASSPLDREVYGYTF	TGTGCCAGTAGCCCTCTGGACAGGGAGGTCTATGGCTACACCTTC
once	.	TRBJ2-1	TRBV5-1	CASSPSEMTRQLYNEQFF	TGCGCCAGCAGCCCGAGTGAAATGACGAGGCAGCTCTACAATGAGCAGTTCTTC
few	.	TRBJ1-1	TRBV30	CAWSRQGNTEAFF	TGTGCCTGGAGTCGTCAGGGAAACACTGAAGCTTTCTTT
.	.	TRBJ1-2	TRBV7-9	CASSLGDTYGYTF	TGTGCCAGCAGCTTAGGTGACACCTATGGCTACACCTTC
.	.	TRBJ2-1	TRBV19	CASSRSGGSDEQFF	TGTGCCAGTAGCCGCAGTGGGGGGTCCGATGAGCAGTTCTTC